The sequence of this T cell receptor beta chain was determined in a study of blood T cell repertoires in COVID-19. Study as a whole: Collection of acute and convalescent COVID-19 samples took place in the United States, Italy and Spain. From T cells, B-cell-depleted T cells, or PBMCs came the material, which was cDNA or gDNA.

Authors' analysis steps: Using reference gene primer amplification, nucleated cell counts were estimated. The method was immunoSEQ multiplex PCR; TCRdb's version includes in-frame clones alone and lacks a portion of them. V and J calls and clone size are as listed in that table; D and trimming were resolved from the DNA. The table shows some 97,000 clones, with more than 70% occurring only once. The V gene lost 6 bases and the J gene lost 0 bases, with 15 bases spanning the gap. Germline V CDR1 and CDR2: MNHEY, SVGAGI. The CDR3 extends over 15 amino acids. The sequenced sample consisted of peripheral blood. The chain uses TRBV6-5 and TRBJ2-7; D perhaps matches TRBD2 (6 bases). This TCR derives from a human donor in a cohort sampled during active COVID-19. CDR3 protein: CASSRGLLTSYEQYF. The DNA for the CDR3 is TGTGCCAGCAGCCGGGGACTTCTCACCTCCTACGAGCAGTACTTC.